One and the same sample provided the 32 T cell receptor beta chains below, sequenced in a study of early T cells in non-severe SARS-CoV-2 infection. TCRdb re-analysed the 5' RACE reads in MiXCR, keeping a single row per CDR3 protein. Seen here are some 98,000 distinct CDR3 sequences, around 16% observed once, and the top ten hold around 1.3%. The sample comprised whole blood. The receptors derive from an adult who was a healthcare worker with PCR-confirmed SARS-CoV-2 infection or an uninfected control (not recorded which).

This clonotype was counted ten times or more. J is TRBJ2-3 and V is TRBV19; D not resolved. Germline CDR1 LNHDA, CDR2 SQIVND (reference sequence). This CDR3 has 13 residues. Trimming removed 5 bases from V and 4 bases from J, with 10 bases in between. The CDR3 region is CASSLSAADTQYF. The CDR3 DNA reads as TGTGCCAGTAGTCTATCGGCCGCAGATACGCAGTATTTT.

The rearrangement links TRBV6-4 to TRBJ2-1; 8 bases match TRBD2. Germline loops: CDR1 MRHNA, CDR2 SNTAGT. The CDR3 has 15 amino acids. J gave up 0 bases and V 6 bases, and 4 bases lay outside the gene matches. This chain's CDR3 is CASSITSGSYNEQFF. The CDR3, as DNA: TGTGCCAGCAGCATTACTAGCGGCTCCTACAATGAGCAGTTCTTC.

The V call is TRBV7-2, the J call TRBJ1-1; unclear D gene. V lost 3 bases to trimming and J lost 11 bases, with 16 bases between them. The CDR3 loop spans 13 amino acids. Germline V gene sequence: CDR1 SGHTA, CDR2 FQGNSA. CDR3 in DNA: TGTGCCAGCAGCTTTTTGGTTCCGGGGAGCGCTTTCTTT. It is translated as CASSFLVPGSAFF.

Notes on this clonotype: A much larger clone sits a single nucleotide away, making a read error possible. The chain joins TRBV12-3 or TRBV12-4 to TRBJ2-6; D ambiguous. CDR3 length: 14 amino acids. For the CDR3, the DNA is TGTGCCAGCAGATCAATCTCTGGGACCAACGTCCTGACTTTC. This sequence encodes CASRSISGTNVLTF.

The V gene is TRBV12-3 or TRBV12-4, the J gene TRBJ1-3; 7 bases align to TRBD1. CDR3 length: 16 residues. With V trimmed by 4 bases and J by 6 bases, 12 bases remained unmatched. This chain's CDR3 is CASSSTGQRIENTIYF. The CDR3 DNA follows: TGTGCCAGCAGTTCGACAGGGCAGCGTATAGAAAACACCATATATTTT.

In this sample, this clonotype turned up a few times. This chain connects TRBV7-9 to TRBJ1-2; maybe TRBD1 (5 bases). Trimming removed 6 bases from V and 0 bases from J, with 14 bases in between. The CDR3 totals 15 residues. Germline lookup yields CDR1 SEHNR and CDR2 FQNEAQ (reference sequence). The CDR3 DNA reads as TGTGCCAGCAGAGCGGATGTGGGGGCTAACTATGGCTACACCTTC. It yields the protein CASRADVGANYGYTF.

This clonotype showed up just a few times. The rearrangement joins TRBV2 to TRBJ1-5; D unresolved. Trimming left V 7 bases short and J 9 bases short, with 16 bases between. The CDR3 spans 13 residues. Germline V gives CDR1 SNHLY, CDR2 FYNNEI. The chain's CDR3 is CASNGLEQGPQHF. The CDR3 DNA is TGTGCCAGCAATGGACTGGAGCAAGGGCCCCAGCATTTT.

This clonotype showed up just a few times. The chain recombines TRBV20-1 with TRBJ1-6; the D gene is possibly TRBD1 (5 bases). CDR3 size: 15 residues. Looked up from germline, CDR1 is DFQATT and CDR2 is SNEGSKA (reference sequence). Between the trimmed V and J ends, which lost 5 bases and 5 bases, there was a span of 16 bases. In DNA form, the CDR3 reads TGCAGTGCTCCGGAGCAGGGAAATCATAATTCACCCCTCCACTTT. This gives the protein CSAPEQGNHNSPLHF.

This clonotype was seen more than once but under ten times. V is TRBV15 and J is TRBJ1-2; unclear D gene. Germline V gene lookup returns CDR1 LNHNV and CDR2 YYDKDF (reference sequence). Trimming removed 0 bases at V and 10 bases at J, with 9 bases between. The CDR3 loop spans 12 amino acids. The DNA of the CDR3 is TGTGCCACCAGCAGAGACCGCCGGGCCTACACCTTC. Amino acids: CATSRDRRAYTF.

This rearrangement joins TRBV7-8 to TRBJ2-1; unclear D gene. CDR3 size: 13 residues. Germline CDR1 and CDR2: SGHVS and FQNEAQ. The ends were cut back, 5 bases at V and 10 bases at J, with 15 bases in the middle. CDR3 coding DNA: TGTGCCAGCAGCCTAAACATTTTCGGCGAGCAGTTCTTC. This translates into CASSLNIFGEQFF.

The chain carries TRBV12-3 or TRBV12-4 and TRBJ1-4; no clear D gene. The germline V and J ends were trimmed by 2 bases and 3 bases, with 4 bases remaining between them. The length of the CDR3 is 13 residues. This CDR3 reads CASSLRANEKLFF. DNA of the CDR3: TGTGCCAGCAGTTTAAGGGCTAATGAAAAACTGTTTTTT.

The chain joins TRBV12-3 or TRBV12-4 to TRBJ2-1, with 9 bases that match TRBD2. This CDR3 contains 15 residues. V trimming: 6 bases; J trimming: 4 bases; junction bases outside the gene matches: 7. CDR3: CASRETSGVYNEQFF. The DNA for the CDR3 is TGTGCCAGCAGGGAGACTAGCGGAGTTTACAATGAGCAGTTCTTC.

The gene calls are TRBV11-2 and TRBJ2-7; 9 bases agree with TRBD2. Germline V gene sequence: CDR1 SGHAT, CDR2 FQNNGV. The V segment lost 3 bases and the J segment 0 bases; nucleotides outside the gene matches: 3. CDR3 size: 15 residues. The chain's CDR3 is CASSFSGSRSYEQYF. The CDR3 DNA is TGTGCCAGCAGCTTTAGCGGGAGCCGCTCCTACGAGCAGTACTTC.

The chain carries TRBV20-1 and TRBJ2-3; maybe TRBD1 (6 bases). V lost 0 bases and J 4 bases, leaving 8 bases between the germline ends. Per germline, CDR1 DFQATT and CDR2 SNEGSKA (reference sequence). The CDR3 totals 13 residues. This chain's CDR3 is CSARDPGADTQYF. CDR3 sequence (DNA): TGCAGTGCTAGAGATCCAGGGGCAGATACGCAGTATTTT.

The rearrangement links TRBV7-2 to TRBJ2-1; 11 bases line up with TRBD2. In germline, CDR1 is SGHTA, CDR2 FQGNSA. With V trimmed by 2 bases and J by 9 bases, 6 bases remained unmatched. CDR3 length: 15 amino acids. DNA for the CDR3: TGTGCCAGCAGCTTAACTAGCGGGAGTTGGTCTGAGCAGTTCTTC. Translating it yields CASSLTSGSWSEQFF.

This clonotype was seen more than once but under ten times. The V gene is TRBV7-2, the J gene TRBJ2-3, with D tentatively TRBD1 or TRBD2 (5 bases each). This CDR3 has 16 amino acids. The germline V and J ends were trimmed by 5 bases and 0 bases, with 15 bases remaining between them. Germline loops: CDR1 SGHTA, CDR2 FQGNSA. In DNA form, the CDR3 reads TGTGCCAGCAGCCCATTGGGGACCCGAAGCACAGATACGCAGTATTTT. Its translation is CASSPLGTRSTDTQYF.

There are many counts of this clonotype. This chain links TRBV29-1 with TRBJ1-1; no reliable D call. The CDR3 runs to 14 residues. V was clipped by 0 bases and J by 4 bases, with 12 bases between them. Germline CDR1 is SQVTM and CDR2 is ANQGSEA. CDR3 nucleotide sequence: TGCAGCGTTGAAGAGCACAGTAGAAGCACTGAAGCTTTCTTT. Translated: CSVEEHSRSTEAFF.

The V and J genes are TRBV28 and TRBJ2-3, with TRBD1 matching 8 bases. Losses at the gene ends were 8 bases for V and 3 bases for J; bases not matched to a gene: 7. From germline, CDR1 is MDHEN and CDR2 SYDVKM. This CDR3 region has 14 residues. DNA for the CDR3: TGTGCCAGCGGGACGGACAGGGATACAGATACGCAGTATTTT. Its translation is CASGTDRDTDTQYF.

The chain uses TRBV6-2 or TRBV6-3 and TRBJ2-1; the match to TRBD2 covers 11 bases. There are 14 residues in the CDR3. V gave up 2 bases and J gave up 7 bases; unmatched junction bases: 1. The germline V gene encodes CDR1 MNHEY and CDR2 SVGEGT. CDR3 region: CASSYRTSGNEQFF. CDR3 nucleotide sequence: TGTGCCAGCAGTTACCGGACTAGCGGGAATGAGCAGTTCTTC.

This clonotype showed up just a few times. At one boundary the junction diverges from the germline segment, which might be a read error. The CDR3, as DNA: TGTGCCAGCAGCAGTGGGGCAGACCCGTCAACTAGATTC. The encoded protein is CASSSGADPSTRF. This chain uses TRBV5-5 with TRBJ2-7; tentatively, D is TRBD1 or TRBD2 (5 bases each). CDR1 and CDR2 (germline): SGHKS, YYEKEE (reference sequence). The CDR3 is 13 residues long.

This clonotype was picked up a small number of times. The chain combines TRBV14 with TRBJ1-4; no firm D call. CDR1 SGHDN and CDR2 FVKESK come from the germline V gene. V was shortened by 5 bases and J by 13 bases, with 20 bases between the two germline ends. CDR3 length: 14 residues. CDR3 bases: TGTGCCAGCAGCTTCACCGGTACCGGGGTTGGACTGTTTTTT. Amino acid sequence: CASSFTGTGVGLFF.

This rearrangement joins TRBV5-5 to TRBJ2-2, with 8 nucleotides matching TRBD1. The CDR3 has 16 amino acids. CDR1 and CDR2 (germline): SGHKS, YYEKEE (reference sequence). With 7 bases clipped from V and 5 bases from J, the junction kept 13 bases outside the gene matches. The CDR3 bases are TGTGCCAGCCGACGCAATCCGGGACAGGAGACCGGGGAGCTGTTTTTT. Amino acid sequence: CASRRNPGQETGELFF.

The rearrangement links TRBV5-1 to TRBJ1-1, with D maybe TRBD1 (5 bases). CDR1 and CDR2 from the germline V gene are SGHRS and YFSETQ. V was cut by 0 bases and J by 5 bases, with 11 bases left in between. This CDR3 has 14 amino acids. CDR3 amino acids: CASSLGGVDTEAFF. The CDR3 DNA reads TGCGCCAGCAGCTTGGGAGGGGTTGATACTGAAGCTTTCTTT.

The table lists this clonotype with many counts. The rearrangement uses TRBV5-1 and TRBJ2-4; 10 nucleotides line up with TRBD1. The length of the CDR3 is 14 residues. The trim removed 5 bases at V and 5 bases at J, leaving 4 bases unmatched. Germline loops: CDR1 SGHRS, CDR2 YFSETQ. CDR3 sequence: CASSRTGGENIQYF. The CDR3 DNA is TGCGCCAGCAGTAGGACAGGGGGGGAAAACATTCAGTACTTC.

This clonotype was recorded at least ten times. The chain is built from TRBV7-9 and TRBJ2-1, with 8 nucleotides matching TRBD2. The CDR3 runs 16 residues. Germline V gene data show CDR1 as SEHNR and CDR2 as FQNEAQ (reference sequence). Unmatched junction bases numbered 12, after V lost 7 bases and J lost 4 bases. The CDR3 is CASTPARAGVYNEQFF. The CDR3 DNA reads TGTGCCAGCACCCCAGCCCGAGCGGGGGTGTACAATGAGCAGTTCTTC.

The rearrangement uses TRBV6-1 and TRBJ2-7, with D tentatively TRBD1 or TRBD2 (6 bases each). Trimming cost V 6 bases and J 6 bases, with 12 bases left between them. The CDR3 sequence is 12 residues long. Germline assignment: CDR1 MNHNS and CDR2 SASEGT. This CDR3 reads CASRPQGLEQYF. For the CDR3, the DNA is TGTGCCAGCAGACCACAGGGACTCGAGCAGTACTTC.

Here the CDR3 reads CAISEIAGGYEQYF. The CDR3 DNA reads TGTGCCATCAGCGAAATAGCGGGGGGATACGAGCAGTACTTC. This chain uses TRBV10-3 with TRBJ2-7; 10 nucleotides line up with TRBD2. Germline loops: CDR1 ENHRY, CDR2 SYGVKD. The V gene end was trimmed by 6 bases and the J gene end by 4 bases; junction bases not matched to a gene: 6. The CDR3 contains 14 residues.

The V call is TRBV5-1, the J call TRBJ2-1; D uncertain. The CDR3 runs 13 residues. The germline gives CDR1 SGHRS, CDR2 YFSETQ. V was shortened by 0 bases and J by 3 bases, with 4 bases between the two germline ends. For the CDR3, the DNA is TGCGCCAGCAGCTTGGAGGTCTACAATGAGCAGTTCTTC. Translation gives CASSLEVYNEQFF.

This clonotype was counted only a few times. The chain is built from TRBV29-1 and TRBJ1-2; D is perhaps TRBD1 (5 bases). Trimming removed 2 bases at V and 6 bases at J, with 13 bases between. This CDR3 contains 13 residues. CDR1 is SQVTM, CDR2 ANQGSEA, per germline. This CDR3 is CSVEISTAHGYTF. DNA of the CDR3: TGCAGCGTTGAAATCTCGACAGCTCATGGCTACACCTTC.

This clonotype was seen many times. V and J are TRBV5-1 and TRBJ2-5, with TRBD1 as a possible D gene (6 bases). V was pared by 4 bases and J by 6 bases, with 13 bases between. CDR1 and CDR2 (germline): SGHRS, YFSETQ. The CDR3 consists of 13 residues. The CDR3 nucleotides read TGCGCCAGCAGCCTAGAGGGGGTCAAGACCCAGTACTTC. This sequence encodes CASSLEGVKTQYF.

In this sample, this clonotype turned up a few times. The V gene is TRBV19, the J gene TRBJ2-6, with a possible D match to TRBD2 (6 bases). The CDR3 has 14 amino acids. Deletions cut 0 bases from V and 10 bases from J, with 10 bases between. Germline CDR1 is LNHDA and CDR2 is SQIVND (reference sequence). This CDR3 is CASSIEAGLNVLTF. The CDR3 region has the DNA TGTGCCAGTAGTATAGAGGCGGGGTTGAACGTCCTGACTTTC.

This clonotype was observed a handful of times. This chain uses TRBV28 with TRBJ2-7, with TRBD1 matching 7 bases. The CDR3 extends over 14 amino acids. The J segment lost 5 bases and the V segment lost 3 bases, leaving 7 bases of the junction unmatched. CDR1 and CDR2 from the germline V gene are MDHEN and SYDVKM. The CDR3 sequence: CASSFDREGHEQYF. The CDR3 DNA follows: TGTGCCAGCAGTTTCGACAGGGAAGGTCACGAGCAGTACTTC.